The 3 T cell receptor beta chains listed next were all sequenced from one sample in a study of T-cell reconstitution after alpha-beta-depleted transplantation in children. Unique molecular identifiers were incorporated when the TCRbeta library was constructed. MiXCR, run by TCRdb on the PCR reads, gives a single entry per CDR3 protein. The repertoire includes 580,000 or so distinct CDR3 sequences, 23% of them detected once, and 13% to 15% sits in the top ten. The sample here was PBMCs, mostly from graft donor cells, taken 360 days after TCRalphabeta/CD19-depleted stem cell transplant. All receptors derive from a boy less than two years old who had a stem cell transplant for acute myeloid leukemia, so the T cells may come from the graft donor.

The chain uses TRBV7-3 and TRBJ1-2, with TRBD1 matching 7 bases. Germline lookup yields CDR1 SGHTA and CDR2 FQGTGA. CDR3 length: 15 residues. Trimming took 0 bases from V and 6 from J; bases not matched to a gene: 7. CDR3 nucleotides: TGTGCCAGCAGCTTAACCGGGACAGTCCCGGATGGCTACACCTTC. Its protein is CASSLTGTVPDGYTF. The variable domain in full, with the rest retrieved from reference TRBV7-3 and TRBJ1-2, is GAGVSQTPSNKVTEKGKYVELRCDPISGHTALYWYRQSLGQGPEFLIYFQGTGAADDSGLPNDRFFAVRPEGSVSTLKIQRTERGDSAVYLCASSLTGTVPDGYTFGSGTRLTVV.

This clonotype was detected a few times. V usage is TRBV9 and J usage is TRBJ2-1; D gene uncertain. This CDR3 is 12 amino acids long. The germline V and J ends were trimmed by 1 base and 8 bases, with 7 bases remaining between them. CDR1 and CDR2 (germline): SGDLS, YYNGEE. The CDR3 here is CASSVSKHEQFF. The CDR3 DNA is TGTGCCAGCAGCGTAAGTAAGCATGAGCAGTTCTTC. Full variable domain (rest looked up from reference TRBV9 and TRBJ2-1): DSGVTQTPKHLITATGQRVTLRCSPRSGDLSVYWYQQSLDQGLQFLIQYYNGEERAKGNILERFSAQQFPDLHSELNLSSLELGDSALYFCASSVSKHEQFFGPGTRLTVL.

This clonotype was detected a few times. The CDR3 sequence is CASRTGGSYEQYV. Here the CDR3 DNA reads TGTGCCAGCAGGACCGGGGGCTCCTACGAGCAGTACGTC. This chain links TRBV2 with TRBJ2-7, with a possible D match to TRBD2 (6 bases). Germline values: CDR1 SNHLY, CDR2 FYNNEI. The CDR3 is 13 amino acids. Trimming left V 6 bases short and J 0 bases short, with 9 bases between.